This TCR beta chain was profiled in a study of control samples from healthy donors and cancer patients. Germline-derived CDR1 and CDR2 are LGHNA and YNFKEQ. The junction had 8 bases not matched to a gene; V was cut back by 0 bases and J by 4 bases. CDR3 length: 16 amino acids. Sequenced by immunoSEQ multiplex PCR; TCRdb stores in-frame clones only, minus some. The sample records some 410,000 clones, around 90% being singletons. The receptor's source is a middle-aged man with head and neck cancer. The sample taken for sequencing was PBMCs. The chain recombines TRBV4-2 with TRBJ2-7, with TRBD2 identical over 8 bases. CDR3 nucleotides: TGTGCCAGCAGCCAAGAAGCGGCGCGGGGGGCATACGAGCAGTACTTC. Translating it yields CASSQEAARGAYEQYF.